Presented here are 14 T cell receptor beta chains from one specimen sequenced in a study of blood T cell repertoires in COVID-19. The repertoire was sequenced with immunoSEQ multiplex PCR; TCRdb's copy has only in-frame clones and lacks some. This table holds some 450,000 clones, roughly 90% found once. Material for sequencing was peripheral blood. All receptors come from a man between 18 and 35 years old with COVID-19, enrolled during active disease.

CDR3 in DNA: TGCAGCGTTGGGCGACAGAAAACTAACTATGGCTACACCTTC. Protein sequence: CSVGRQKTNYGYTF. This chain uses TRBV29-1 with TRBJ1-2; the D gene is possibly TRBD1 (5 bases). Trimming removed 4 bases at V and 0 bases at J, with 12 bases between. CDR3 size: 14 residues. The V gene's germline CDR1 is SQVTM and CDR2 ANQGSEA. The variable domain in full, completed from reference TRBV29-1 and TRBJ1-2, reads SAVISQKPSRDICQRGTSLTIQCQVDSQVTMMFWYRQQPGQSLTLIATANQGSEATYESGFVIDKFPISRPNLTFSTLTVSNMSPEDSSIYLCSVGRQKTNYGYTFGSGTRLTVV.

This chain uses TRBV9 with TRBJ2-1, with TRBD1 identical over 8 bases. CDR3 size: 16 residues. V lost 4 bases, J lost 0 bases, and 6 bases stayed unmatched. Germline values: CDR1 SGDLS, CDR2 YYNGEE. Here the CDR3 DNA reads TGTGCCAGCAGCACCTCCGGGACAGGCTCCTACAATGAGCAGTTCTTC. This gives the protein CASSTSGTGSYNEQFF.

The chain's CDR3 is CASGSPVQAGTDTQYF. For the CDR3, the DNA is TGTGCTAGTGGCTCGCCCGTGCAGGCGGGAACAGATACGCAGTATTTT. V is TRBV12-5 and J is TRBJ2-3; TRBD2 is a possible D gene (6 bases). The germline CDR1 and CDR2 sequences are LGHNT and FRNRAP. With 6 bases removed from V and 3 bases from J, the gap between germline ends came to 19 bases. CDR3 length: 16 residues.

The CDR3 coding sequence is TGTGCCAGCAGTCAAACAGGGGAGAGGAGGAATGAGCAGTTCTTC. Its protein product is CASSQTGERRNEQFF. The chain combines TRBV6-5 with TRBJ2-1, with 7 positions matching TRBD1. V dropped 5 bases and J dropped 7; count of bases not matched to a gene: 11. Germline CDR1 MNHEY, CDR2 SVGAGI. The length of the CDR3 is 15 residues.

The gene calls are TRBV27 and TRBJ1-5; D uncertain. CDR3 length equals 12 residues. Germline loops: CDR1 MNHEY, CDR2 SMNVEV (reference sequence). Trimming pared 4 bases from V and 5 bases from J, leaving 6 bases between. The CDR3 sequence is CASSSGYQPQHF. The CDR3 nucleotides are TGTGCCAGCAGTTCGGGTTATCAGCCCCAGCATTTT.

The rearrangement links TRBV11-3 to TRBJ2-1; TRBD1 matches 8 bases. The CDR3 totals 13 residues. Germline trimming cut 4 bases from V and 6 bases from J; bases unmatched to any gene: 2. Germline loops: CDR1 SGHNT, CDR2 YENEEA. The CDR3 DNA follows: TGTGCCAGCAGCTCGACAGGGGTCAATGAGCAGTTCTTC. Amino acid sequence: CASSSTGVNEQFF. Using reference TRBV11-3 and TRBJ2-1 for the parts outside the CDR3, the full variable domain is EAGVVQSPRYKIIEKKQPVAFWCNPISGHNTLYWYLQNLGQGPELLIRYENEEAVDDSQLPKDRFSAERLKGVDSTLKIQPAELGDSAVYLCASSSTGVNEQFFGPGTRLTVL.

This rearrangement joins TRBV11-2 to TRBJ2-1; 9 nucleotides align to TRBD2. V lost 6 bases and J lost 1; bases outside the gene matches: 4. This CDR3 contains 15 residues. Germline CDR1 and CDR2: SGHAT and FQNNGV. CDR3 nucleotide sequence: TGTGCCAGCAGTCCTCTAGCGGGATCCTACAATGAGCAGTTCTTC. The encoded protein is CASSPLAGSYNEQFF.

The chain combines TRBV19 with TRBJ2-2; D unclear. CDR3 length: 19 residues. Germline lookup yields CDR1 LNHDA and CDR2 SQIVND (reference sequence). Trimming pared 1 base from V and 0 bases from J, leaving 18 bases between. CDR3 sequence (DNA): TGTGCCAGTAGTATAGTACCCTCAAGAAGCGACGCGAACACCGGGGAGCTGTTTTTT. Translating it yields CASSIVPSRSDANTGELFF.

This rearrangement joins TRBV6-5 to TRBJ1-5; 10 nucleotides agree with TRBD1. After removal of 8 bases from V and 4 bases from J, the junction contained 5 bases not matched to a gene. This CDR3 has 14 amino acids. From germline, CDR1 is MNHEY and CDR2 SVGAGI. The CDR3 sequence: CASGTGVRNQPQHF. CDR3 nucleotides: TGTGCCAGCGGGACAGGGGTGAGAAATCAGCCCCAGCATTTT.

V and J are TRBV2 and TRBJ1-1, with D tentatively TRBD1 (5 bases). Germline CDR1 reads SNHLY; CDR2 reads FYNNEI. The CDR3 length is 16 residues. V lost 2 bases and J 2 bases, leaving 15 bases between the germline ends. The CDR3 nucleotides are TGTGCCAGCAGTGAATATTCCCCAGGGCTTAACACTGAAGCTTTCTTT. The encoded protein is CASSEYSPGLNTEAFF.

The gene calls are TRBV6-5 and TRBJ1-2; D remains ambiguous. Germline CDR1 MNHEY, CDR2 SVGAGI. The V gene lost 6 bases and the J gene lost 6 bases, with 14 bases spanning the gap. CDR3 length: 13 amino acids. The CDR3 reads CASSPLSEDGYTF. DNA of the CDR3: TGTGCCAGCAGCCCACTCTCCGAGGATGGCTACACCTTC.

The CDR3 DNA is TGTGCCAGCAGCTCTTTCAGCGCAACTAATGAAAAACTGTTTTTT. Residues: CASSSFSATNEKLFF. The chain uses TRBV5-8 and TRBJ1-4, with D uncertain. Trimming stripped 3 bases from V and 0 bases from J, with 9 bases between. The CDR3 is 15 residues long. CDR1 is SGHTS, CDR2 YDEGEE, per germline.

CDR3 loop: CASSQWTSGGASTDTQYF. Written as DNA, the CDR3 is TGCGCCAGCAGCCAGTGGACTAGCGGGGGGGCTAGCACAGATACGCAGTATTTT. The V and J genes are TRBV4-1 and TRBJ2-3; 15 bases are shared with TRBD2. This CDR3 is built from 18 residues. The germline V gene has CDR1 MGHRA and CDR2 YSYEKL. V shed 3 bases, J shed 0 bases, and the junction held 4 bases outside the gene matches.

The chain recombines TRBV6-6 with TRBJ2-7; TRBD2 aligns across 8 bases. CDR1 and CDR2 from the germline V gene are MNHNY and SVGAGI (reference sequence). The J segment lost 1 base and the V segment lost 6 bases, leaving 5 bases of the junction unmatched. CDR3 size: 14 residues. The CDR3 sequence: CASRPGGGSYEQYF. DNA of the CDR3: TGTGCCAGCAGACCCGGGGGGGGTTCCTACGAGCAGTACTTC.